These T cell receptor beta chains were read from a single sample in a study of T-cell memory formation after mild COVID-19. Via MiXCR, TCRdb re-called the 5' RACE reads, giving one row per CDR3 protein. Of about 280,000 distinct CDR3 sequences in the sample, 7% to 10% were seen once. Sequenced material: PBMCs or a T cell subset sorted from them (not recorded which). The receptor set was obtained from a man younger than 35 who had mild COVID-19 (a few samples of this study predate the infection). Cell type and time point are not known. Each CDR3 is given with its conserved first and last residue. A D gene is named only where the DNA matches it firmly. Clone size is not always given. Where it is, it says once, few, many or a class for expanded clones.

size: many; D: TRBD2; J: TRBJ2-1; V: TRBV6-1; CDR3: CASSEYSGGPYNEQFF; DNA: TGTGCCAGCAGTGAATACAGCGGGGGGCCCTACAATGAGCAGTTCTTC
size: many; D: NA; J: TRBJ1-1; V: TRBV5-6; CDR3: CASSLDDGVAFF; DNA: TGTGCCAGCAGCTTGGATGATGGAGTGGCTTTCTTT
size: many; D: TRBD1; J: TRBJ2-7; V: TRBV29-1; CDR3: CSVEEGQGAPYEQYF; DNA: TGCAGCGTTGAAGAGGGACAGGGGGCTCCCTACGAGCAGTACTTC
size: few; D: NA; J: TRBJ1-6; V: TRBV4-1; CDR3: CASSQDMADYNSPLHF; DNA: TGCGCCAGCAGCCAAGATATGGCGGATTATAATTCACCCCTCCACTTT
size: many; D: TRBD1; J: TRBJ2-1; V: TRBV7-2; CDR3: CASRRQGSYNEQFF; DNA: TGTGCCAGTCGGCGACAGGGATCGTACAATGAGCAGTTCTTC
size: many; D: TRBD1; J: TRBJ2-4; V: TRBV5-1; CDR3: CASRPGQGAMDIQYF; DNA: TGCGCCAGCAGGCCGGGACAGGGGGCAATGGACATTCAGTACTTC
size: few; D: TRBD1; J: TRBJ1-4; V: TRBV7-8; CDR3: CASSLVDTGENEKLFF; DNA: TGTGCCAGCAGCTTAGTCGATACAGGGGAAAATGAAAAACTGTTTTTT
size: NA; D: NA; J: TRBJ2-1; V: TRBV19; CDR3: CASNPGGPYNEQFF; DNA: TGTGCCAGTAACCCGGGGGGCCCCTACAATGAGCAGTTCTTC
size: many; D: NA; J: TRBJ2-7; V: TRBV5-1; CDR3: CASSFSSSYEQYF; DNA: TGCGCCAGCAGCTTCTCAAGCTCCTACGAGCAGTACTTC
size: NA; D: TRBD1; J: TRBJ1-3; V: TRBV15; CDR3: CATSKGAGYSGNTIYF; DNA: TGTGCCACCAGCAAGGGGGCTGGGTACTCTGGAAACACCATATATTTT
size: few; D: TRBD2; J: TRBJ2-5; V: TRBV7-9; CDR3: CASSPPGLAAQETQYF; DNA: TGTGCCAGCAGCCCTCCGGGACTAGCGGCGCAAGAGACCCAGTACTTC
size: few; D: NA; J: TRBJ1-1; V: TRBV12-3/TRBV12-4; CDR3: CASSRGPEAFF; DNA: TGTGCCAGCAGTCGGGGACCTGAAGCTTTCTTT
size: many; D: NA; J: TRBJ2-3; V: TRBV12-3/TRBV12-4; CDR3: CASSLSPVSTDTQYF; DNA: TGTGCCAGCAGTTTAAGTCCCGTGAGCACAGATACGCAGTATTTT
size: once; D: NA; J: TRBJ2-6; V: TRBV9; CDR3: CASSTTPSGANVLTF; DNA: TGTGCCAGCAGCACTACTCCTTCTGGGGCCAACGTCCTGACTTTC
size: few; D: NA; J: TRBJ1-6; V: TRBV27; CDR3: CASRARAPRTLHF; DNA: TGTGCCAGCAGAGCCCGGGCCCCGAGAACCCTCCACTTT
size: few; D: TRBD2; J: TRBJ2-5; V: TRBV5-1; CDR3: CASTQGLAGGQETQYF; DNA: TGCGCCAGCACCCAAGGCCTAGCGGGGGGCCAAGAGACCCAGTACTTC
size: NA; D: TRBD2; J: TRBJ2-3; V: TRBV20-1; CDR3: CSAEAIAGVVDTQYF; DNA: TGCAGTGCAGAGGCGATAGCGGGGGTGGTAGATACGCAGTATTTT
size: many; D: NA; J: TRBJ2-5; V: TRBV5-1; CDR3: CASSRAAEAETQYF; DNA: TGCGCCAGCAGCCGGGCCGCGGAAGCAGAGACCCAGTACTTC
size: many; D: NA; J: TRBJ2-2; V: TRBV6-6; CDR3: CASSYTEGTGELFF; DNA: TGTGCCAGCAGTTACACGGAGGGCACCGGGGAGCTGTTTTTT
size: few; D: NA; J: TRBJ2-7; V: TRBV7-9; CDR3: CASSSSREQYF; DNA: TGTGCCAGCAGCTCCTCGCGCGAGCAGTACTTC
size: few; D: TRBD2; J: TRBJ2-2; V: TRBV3-1; CDR3: CASRPSGGVTGELFF; DNA: TGTGCCAGCAGACCTAGCGGGGGAGTCACCGGGGAGCTGTTTTTT
size: NA; D: TRBD2; J: TRBJ2-7; V: TRBV7-3; CDR3: CASSMGLAGPYEQYF; DNA: TGTGCCAGCAGCATGGGACTAGCGGGGCCCTACGAGCAGTACTTC
size: many; D: NA; J: TRBJ2-1; V: TRBV18; CDR3: CASSQGDSYNEQFF; DNA: TGTGCCAGCTCACAGGGGGACTCCTACAATGAGCAGTTCTTC
size: NA; D: NA; J: TRBJ2-5; V: TRBV5-1; CDR3: CASSYTGWGETQYF; DNA: TGCGCCAGCAGCTACACAGGGTGGGGGGAGACCCAGTACTTC
size: few; D: TRBD2; J: TRBJ2-1; V: TRBV5-1; CDR3: CASRRSGVPYNEQFF; DNA: TGCGCCAGCAGACGTAGCGGGGTCCCCTACAATGAGCAGTTCTTC
size: NA; D: TRBD2; J: TRBJ2-3; V: TRBV12-3/TRBV12-4; CDR3: CASSFGPGLATTDTQYF; DNA: TGTGCCAGCAGTTTCGGACCGGGACTAGCGACCACAGATACGCAGTATTTT
size: NA; D: TRBD1; J: TRBJ1-2; V: TRBV6-1; CDR3: CASSGKTGGSDGYTF; DNA: TGTGCCAGCAGTGGAAAGACAGGGGGAAGCGATGGCTACACCTTC
size: few; D: NA; J: TRBJ2-5; V: TRBV18; CDR3: CASSLTWMEAQETQYF; DNA: TGTGCCAGCTCACTGACCTGGATGGAGGCCCAAGAGACCCAGTACTTC
size: NA; D: TRBD2; J: TRBJ2-2; V: TRBV4-2; CDR3: CASTQIAGEPGELFF; DNA: TGTGCCAGCACCCAGATAGCGGGGGAGCCCGGGGAGCTGTTTTTT
size: few; D: NA; J: TRBJ2-1; V: TRBV7-6; CDR3: CASSYGPPGGYNEQFF; DNA: TGTGCCAGCAGCTACGGACCACCTGGGGGGTACAATGAGCAGTTCTTC
size: NA; D: NA; J: TRBJ1-5; V: TRBV7-9; CDR3: CASSPLSNQPQHF; DNA: TGTGCCAGCAGCCCCCTGAGCAATCAGCCCCAGCATTTT
size: NA; D: TRBD2; J: TRBJ2-5; V: TRBV11-2; CDR3: CASSSRLAGRGKTQYF; DNA: TGTGCCAGCAGCTCCAGACTAGCGGGGAGGGGGAAGACCCAGTACTTC
size: many; D: NA; J: TRBJ1-2; V: TRBV29-1; CDR3: CSVEPGNYGYTF; DNA: TGCAGCGTTGAACCGGGCAACTATGGCTACACCTTC
size: many; D: TRBD1; J: TRBJ1-2; V: TRBV27; CDR3: CASSPGQGSYGYTF; DNA: TGTGCCAGCAGCCCCGGACAGGGTAGCTATGGCTACACCTTC
size: many; D: TRBD2; J: TRBJ2-2; V: TRBV29-1; CDR3: CSVGGQLADSGELFF; DNA: TGCAGCGTTGGAGGTCAACTAGCGGATTCCGGGGAGCTGTTTTTT
size: few; D: NA; J: TRBJ2-2; V: TRBV7-2; CDR3: CASSPRDAGELFF; DNA: TGTGCCAGCAGCCCTAGGGACGCCGGGGAGCTGTTTTTT
size: few; D: TRBD1; J: TRBJ2-5; V: TRBV7-9; CDR3: CASSLDPGQGETQYF; DNA: TGTGCCAGCAGCTTAGACCCTGGACAGGGAGAGACCCAGTACTTC
size: NA; D: NA; J: TRBJ1-5; V: TRBV20-1; CDR3: CSARTPGQPQHF; DNA: TGCAGTGCTAGAACTCCGGGACAGCCCCAGCATTTT
size: NA; D: TRBD2; J: TRBJ2-3; V: TRBV7-6; CDR3: CASSLGLAGSLTGLTDTQYF; DNA: TGTGCCAGCAGCCTCGGACTAGCGGGCAGCCTTACCGGACTCACAGATACGCAGTATTTT
size: NA; D: NA; J: TRBJ1-2; V: TRBV11-2; CDR3: CASTLTGLDGYTF; DNA: TGTGCCAGCACCCTTACAGGGTTGGATGGCTACACCTTC
size: many; D: NA; J: TRBJ2-1; V: TRBV9; CDR3: CASSLGGSYNEQFF; DNA: TGTGCCAGCAGCCTGGGGGGCTCCTACAATGAGCAGTTCTTC
size: NA; D: TRBD2; J: TRBJ2-5; V: TRBV7-8; CDR3: CASSPRREQETQYF; DNA: TGTGCCAGCAGCCCCCGGCGGGAGCAAGAGACCCAGTACTTC
size: many; D: NA; J: TRBJ2-1; V: TRBV5-7; CDR3: CASSLGASRDNEQFF; DNA: TGTGCCAGCAGCTTGGGGGCTAGCCGGGACAATGAGCAGTTCTTC
size: few; D: TRBD1; J: TRBJ2-7; V: TRBV7-8; CDR3: CASRLDRYEQYF; DNA: TGTGCCAGCAGATTGGACAGGTACGAGCAGTACTTC
size: many; D: NA; J: TRBJ2-3; V: TRBV3-1; CDR3: CASSLGVQADTQYF; DNA: TGTGCCAGCAGCCTGGGTGTGCAGGCAGATACGCAGTATTTT
size: NA; D: NA; J: TRBJ2-3; V: TRBV4-1; CDR3: CASSQDRDAVGADTQYF; DNA: TGCGCCAGCAGCCAAGACCGGGACGCCGTTGGGGCAGATACGCAGTATTTT
size: many; D: NA; J: TRBJ1-1; V: TRBV12-3/TRBV12-4; CDR3: CASSLWENTEAFF; DNA: TGTGCCAGCAGCTTATGGGAGAACACTGAAGCTTTCTTT
size: many; D: NA; J: TRBJ1-1; V: TRBV9; CDR3: CASSVDSTTKHTEAFF; DNA: TGTGCCAGCAGCGTAGATAGTACCACCAAACACACTGAAGCTTTCTTT
size: NA; D: NA; J: TRBJ2-2; V: TRBV4-1; CDR3: CASSRTYTDTGELFF; DNA: TGCGCCAGCAGCCGAACATACACAGACACCGGGGAGCTGTTTTTT
size: few; D: TRBD1; J: TRBJ2-2; V: TRBV10-3; CDR3: CAISGRGGDRNTGELFF; DNA: TGTGCCATCAGTGGGAGAGGGGGCGATCGGAACACCGGGGAGCTGTTTTTT
size: few; D: NA; J: TRBJ2-3; V: TRBV2; CDR3: CASTRSVADTQYF; DNA: TGTGCCAGCACTCGCTCGGTCGCAGATACGCAGTATTTT
size: NA; D: NA; J: TRBJ1-1; V: TRBV21-1; CDR3: CASSIRNTEAFF; DNA: TGTGCCAGCAGCATTCGGAACACTGAAGCTTTCTTT
size: NA; D: TRBD1; J: TRBJ2-2; V: TRBV9; CDR3: CASSVAGTGLLTGELFF; DNA: TGTGCCAGCAGCGTAGCCGGGACAGGGCTTTTAACCGGGGAGCTGTTTTTT
size: many; D: NA; J: TRBJ2-5; V: TRBV7-6; CDR3: CASSSVVGGQETQYF; DNA: TGTGCCAGCAGCTCCGTGGTCGGAGGGCAGGAGACCCAGTACTTC
size: NA; D: TRBD2; J: TRBJ2-3; V: TRBV5-6; CDR3: CASILAGGTDTQYF; DNA: TGTGCCAGCATCTTGGCGGGGGGGACAGATACGCAGTATTTT